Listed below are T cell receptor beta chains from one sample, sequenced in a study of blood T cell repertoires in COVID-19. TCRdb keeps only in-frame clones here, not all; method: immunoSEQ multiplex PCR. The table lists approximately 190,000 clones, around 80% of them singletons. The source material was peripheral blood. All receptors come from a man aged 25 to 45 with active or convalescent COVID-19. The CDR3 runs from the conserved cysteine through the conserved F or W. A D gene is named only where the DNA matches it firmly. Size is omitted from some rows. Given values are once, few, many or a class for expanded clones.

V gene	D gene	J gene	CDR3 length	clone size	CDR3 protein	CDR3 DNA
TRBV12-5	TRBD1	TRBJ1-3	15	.	CASGLTGGSGNTIYF	TGTGCTAGTGGCCTGACAGGGGGCTCTGGAAACACCATATATTTT
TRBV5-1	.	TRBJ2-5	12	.	CASSLDIKTQYF	TGCGCCAGCAGCTTGGATATAAAGACCCAGTACTTC
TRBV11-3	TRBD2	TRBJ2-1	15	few	CASSMGLAAYNEQFF	TGTGCCAGCAGCATGGGACTAGCGGCCTACAATGAGCAGTTCTTC
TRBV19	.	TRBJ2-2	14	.	CASTYGGNTGELFF	TGTGCCAGTACCTACGGGGGGAACACCGGGGAGCTGTTTTTT
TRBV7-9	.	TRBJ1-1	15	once	CASSLAAQGGVEAFF	TGTGCCAGCAGCTTAGCCGCTCAGGGAGGCGTTGAAGCTTTCTTT
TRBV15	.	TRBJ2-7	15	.	CATSREQQTSYEQYF	TGTGCCACCAGCAGAGAACAACAAACTAGCTACGAGCAGTACTTC
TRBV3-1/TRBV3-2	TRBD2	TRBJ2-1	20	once	CASSQELAGVHNAAVLPPLF	TGTGCCAGCAGCCAAGAGCTAGCGGGGGTCCACAATGCTGCGGTCCTACCCCCCCTCTTC
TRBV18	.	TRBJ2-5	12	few	CASSITGETQYF	TGTGCCAGCTCTATAACGGGAGAGACCCAGTACTTC
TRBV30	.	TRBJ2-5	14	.	CAWSPGTTMKTQYF	TGTGCCTGGAGCCCTGGCACCACGATGAAGACCCAGTACTTC
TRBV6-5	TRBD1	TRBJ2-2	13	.	CASTGQGIGELFF	TGTGCCAGCACCGGACAGGGTATCGGGGAGCTGTTTTTT
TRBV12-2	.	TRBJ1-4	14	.	CASRVNQRGEKLFF	TGTGCAAGTCGCGTAAATCAGAGAGGGGAAAAACTGTTTTTT
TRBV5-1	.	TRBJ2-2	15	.	CASSLATPNTGELFF	TGCGCCAGCAGCTTGGCCACTCCGAACACCGGGGAGCTGTTTTTT
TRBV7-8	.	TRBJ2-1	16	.	CASSERRVSSYNEQFF	TGTGCCAGCAGCGAACGACGGGTGAGCTCCTACAATGAGCAGTTCTTC
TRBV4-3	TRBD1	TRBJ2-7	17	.	CASSQVVGQDPSYEQYF	TGCGCCAGCAGCCAAGTTGTGGGACAGGACCCCTCCTACGAGCAGTACTTC
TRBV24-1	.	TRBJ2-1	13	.	CATSDLLGNEQFF	TGTGCCACCAGTGATTTGCTCGGCAATGAGCAGTTCTTC
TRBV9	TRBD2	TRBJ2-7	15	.	CASSREASGSYEQYF	TGTGCCAGCAGCCGAGAGGCTAGCGGGAGCTACGAGCAGTACTTC
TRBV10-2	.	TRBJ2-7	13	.	CASRPAVYYEQYF	TGCGCCAGCCGCCCTGCGGTTTACTACGAGCAGTACTTC
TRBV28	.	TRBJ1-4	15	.	CASALGTPTNEKLFF	TGTGCCAGCGCCCTTGGGACACCAACTAATGAAAAACTGTTTTTT
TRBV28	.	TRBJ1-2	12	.	CASRASTVLATF	TGTGCCAGCAGAGCCTCGACAGTCCTTGCAACCTTC
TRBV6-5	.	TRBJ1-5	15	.	CASSLPVNSNQPQHF	TGTGCCAGCAGTTTACCAGTGAATAGCAATCAGCCCCAGCATTTT
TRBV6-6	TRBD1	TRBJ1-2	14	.	CASSSDRAPLGYTF	TGTGCCAGCAGTTCGGACAGGGCCCCGTTGGGCTACACCTTC
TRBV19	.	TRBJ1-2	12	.	CASMRVNYGYTF	TGTGCCAGTATGAGGGTGAACTATGGCTACACCTTC
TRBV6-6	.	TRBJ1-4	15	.	CASSSGVRTNEKLFF	TGTGCCAGCAGTTCAGGGGTGCGAACTAATGAAAAACTGTTTTTT
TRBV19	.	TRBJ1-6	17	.	CASNDWQLSSYNSPLHF	TGTGCCAGTAATGACTGGCAACTGAGCTCCTATAATTCACCCCTCCACTTT
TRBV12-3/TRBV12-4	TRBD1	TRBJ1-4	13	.	CASSATGVGELFF	TGTGCCAGCAGTGCGACAGGGGTAGGGGAACTGTTTTTT
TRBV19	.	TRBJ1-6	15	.	CASSILQGGNSPLHF	TGTGCCAGTAGTATTTTGCAGGGAGGGAATTCACCCCTCCACTTT
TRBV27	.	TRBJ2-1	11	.	CASSLGTREFF	TGTGCCAGCAGTTTAGGGACAAGGGAGTTCTTC
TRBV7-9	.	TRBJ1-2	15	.	CASSLTAGGNYGYTF	TGTGCCAGCAGCTTAACCGCGGGGGGGAACTATGGCTACACCTTC
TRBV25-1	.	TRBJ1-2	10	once	CASTRIGYTF	TGTGCCAGCACCCGTATCGGCTACACCTTC
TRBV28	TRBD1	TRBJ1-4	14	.	CASSSDRGGEKLFF	TGTGCCAGCAGTTCGGACAGGGGTGGTGAAAAACTGTTTTTT
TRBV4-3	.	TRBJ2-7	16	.	CASSQVRAEPPYEQYF	TGCGCCAGCAGCCAAGTGAGAGCGGAACCCCCCTACGAGCAGTACTTC
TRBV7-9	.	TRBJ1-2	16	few	CASSLSEQGSSYGYTF	TGTGCCAGCAGCTTAAGCGAACAGGGATCCTCCTATGGCTACACCTTC
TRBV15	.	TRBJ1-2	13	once	CATSRNRAGGYTF	TGTGCCACCAGCAGGAACAGGGCTGGGGGCTACACCTTC
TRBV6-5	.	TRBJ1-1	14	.	CASSRPRSNTEAFF	TGTGCCAGCAGCCGCCCCCGGTCGAACACTGAAGCTTTCTTT
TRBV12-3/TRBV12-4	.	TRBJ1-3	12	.	CASSTGGNTIYF	TGTGCCAGCAGCACAGGCGGAAACACCATATATTTT
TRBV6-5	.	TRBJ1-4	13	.	CASTPTVNEKLFF	TGTGCCAGCACCCCGACAGTTAATGAAAAACTGTTTTTT
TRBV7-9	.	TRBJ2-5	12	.	CASSLYGETQYF	TGTGCCAGCAGCTTGTACGGGGAGACCCAGTACTTC
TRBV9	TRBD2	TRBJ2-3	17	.	CASSQGLAVTSTDTQYF	TGTGCCAGCAGCCAGGGACTAGCGGTAACTAGCACAGATACGCAGTATTTT
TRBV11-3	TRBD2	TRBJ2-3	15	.	CASSRGNGGGDTQYF	TGTGCCAGCAGCCGGGGGAACGGCGGGGGAGATACGCAGTATTTT
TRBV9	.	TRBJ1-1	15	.	CASSVSSGGNTEAFF	TGTGCCAGCAGCGTATCCTCGGGGGGGAACACTGAAGCTTTCTTT
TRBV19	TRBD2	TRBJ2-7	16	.	CASSISPLAGTYEQYF	TGTGCCAGTAGTATATCCCCACTAGCGGGGACCTACGAGCAGTACTTC
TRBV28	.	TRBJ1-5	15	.	CASSFEGAGNQPQHF	TGTGCCAGCAGTTTTGAAGGGGCCGGCAATCAGCCCCAGCATTTT
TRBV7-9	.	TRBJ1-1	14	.	CASSKGGISHEAFF	TGTGCCAGCAGCAAGGGAGGGATTTCTCATGAAGCTTTCTTT
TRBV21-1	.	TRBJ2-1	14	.	CASRPRDTGGEQFF	TGTGCCAGCAGGCCCCGGGACACAGGCGGGGAGCAGTTCTTC
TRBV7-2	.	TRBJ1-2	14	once	CASSFRDKRNGYTF	TGTGCCAGCAGCTTCCGGGACAAGCGCAATGGCTACACCTTC
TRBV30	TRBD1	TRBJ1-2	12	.	CAGGQGGYGYTF	TGTGCCGGAGGACAGGGTGGCTATGGCTACACCTTC
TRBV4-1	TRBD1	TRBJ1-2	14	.	CASSRASGQGGYTF	TGCGCCAGCAGCCGAGCTAGCGGACAGGGGGGCTACACCTTC
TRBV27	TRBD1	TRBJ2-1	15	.	CASSFRTGDRNEQFF	TGTGCCAGCAGTTTCCGGACAGGGGACCGCAATGAGCAGTTCTTC
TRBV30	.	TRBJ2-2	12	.	CAGTTNTGELFF	TGTGCCGGGACAACGAACACCGGGGAGCTGTTTTTT